This T cell receptor (beta chain) was obtained from a study of blood T cell repertoires in COVID-19. For the study at large: The analysed material was cDNA or gDNA that came from T cells, B-cell-depleted T cells, or PBMCs.

Only in-frame clones appear in the TCRdb table, and some are missing; sequencing was by immunoSEQ multiplex PCR. The sample carries 170,000 or so clones, about 90% recorded once. Cohort 3 donors were reported recovered after two negative PCRs, clearance, or symptom resolution. The sequenced material came from PBMCs or T cells enriched from blood (not recorded which). This receptor was obtained from a woman between 45 and 60 years old who had recovered from COVID-19.

The CDR3 nucleotides are TGCGCCAGCAGCCAAGATCAAACCACAGTAAACACTGAAGCTTTCTTT. Amino acids: CASSQDQTTVNTEAFF. J is TRBJ1-1 and V is TRBV4-3; D is uncertain. CDR1 is LGHNA, CDR2 YSLEER, per germline. With 0 bases removed from V and 2 bases from J, the gap between germline ends came to 13 bases. This CDR3 is built from 16 residues.